These T cell receptor beta chains were read from a single sample in a study of shared clonotypes between healthy human individuals. Produced via immunoSEQ multiplex PCR; TCRdb's table is partial and in-frame only. The sample includes 2 million to 2.5 million clones, approximately 94% of them seen just once. The sample comprised naive CD4+ T cells sorted from blood. All receptors come from a man younger than 35 in good health. The CDR3 runs from the conserved cysteine through the conserved F or W. D genes are given only for firm matches. Clone sizes are given selectively: once, few, many, or a class where the clone is expanded.

D gene: TRBD2
J gene: TRBJ2-3
clone size: -
V gene: TRBV7-2
CDR3 protein: CASSPGLAGVIGTDTQYF
CDR3 DNA: TGTGCCAGCAGCCCGGGACTAGCGGGGGTAATCGGCACAGATACGCAGTATTTT

D gene: TRBD2
J gene: TRBJ2-7
clone size: -
V gene: TRBV19
CDR3 protein: CASSPAGGPRSYEQYF
CDR3 DNA: TGTGCCAGTAGTCCCGCGGGAGGGCCGCGGTCCTACGAGCAGTACTTC

D gene: -
J gene: TRBJ1-6
clone size: -
V gene: TRBV28
CDR3 protein: CASSFVIGRDSYNSPLHF
CDR3 DNA: TGTGCCAGCAGTTTCGTGATAGGCAGGGATTCCTATAATTCACCCCTCCACTTT

D gene: -
J gene: TRBJ2-2
clone size: -
V gene: TRBV6-5
CDR3 protein: CASRALTNTGELFF
CDR3 DNA: TGTGCCAGCCGCGCACTGACGAACACCGGGGAGCTGTTTTTT

D gene: -
J gene: TRBJ2-7
clone size: -
V gene: TRBV6-5
CDR3 protein: CASSYSGGRNEQYF
CDR3 DNA: TGTGCCAGCAGTTATAGCGGAGGCCGGAACGAGCAGTACTTC

D gene: -
J gene: TRBJ1-5
clone size: -
V gene: TRBV28
CDR3 protein: CASSLRGRKGNQPQHF
CDR3 DNA: TGTGCCAGCAGTTTACGGGGGCGGAAGGGCAATCAGCCCCAGCATTTT

D gene: -
J gene: TRBJ1-1
clone size: -
V gene: TRBV11-2
CDR3 protein: CASSLRGRNTEAFF
CDR3 DNA: TGTGCCAGCAGCTTAAGGGGAAGGAACACTGAAGCTTTCTTT

D gene: -
J gene: TRBJ1-5
clone size: few
V gene: TRBV27
CDR3 protein: CASSTTGFQPQHF
CDR3 DNA: TGTGCCAGCAGTACTACAGGGTTCCAGCCCCAGCATTTT

D gene: -
J gene: TRBJ1-6
clone size: once
V gene: TRBV9
CDR3 protein: CASSADRNNSPLHF
CDR3 DNA: TGTGCCAGCAGCGCCGACAGGAACAATTCACCCCTCCACTTT

D gene: TRBD1
J gene: TRBJ2-7
clone size: once
V gene: TRBV6-6
CDR3 protein: CASSYSRTGDYEQYF
CDR3 DNA: TGTGCCAGCAGTTACTCGCGGACAGGGGACTACGAGCAGTACTTC

D gene: TRBD1
J gene: TRBJ2-2
clone size: -
V gene: TRBV5-1
CDR3 protein: CASSLARFRTGYTGELFF
CDR3 DNA: TGCGCCAGCAGCTTGGCCAGATTTCGGACAGGGTACACCGGGGAGCTGTTTTTT

D gene: -
J gene: TRBJ1-2
clone size: -
V gene: TRBV30
CDR3 protein: CAWWGILGNYGYTF
CDR3 DNA: TGTGCCTGGTGGGGGATTTTGGGGAACTATGGCTACACCTTC

D gene: -
J gene: TRBJ2-7
clone size: -
V gene: TRBV5-4
CDR3 protein: CASSFTGVDEQYF
CDR3 DNA: TGTGCCAGCAGCTTTACGGGAGTGGACGAGCAGTACTTC